This TCR beta chain was retrieved from a study of blood T cell repertoires in COVID-19. Profiling relied on immunoSEQ multiplex PCR, and the TCRdb table lists in-frame clones only, not all of them. The table has more than 250,000 clones, approximately 87% seen once. Germline-derived CDR1 and CDR2 are LNHDA and SQIVND (reference sequence). V was shortened by 7 bases and J by 1 base, with 13 bases between the two germline ends. The CDR3 covers 15 residues. The clonotype originates from a man aged 55-75 years who had recovered from COVID-19. This chain uses TRBV19 with TRBJ1-4, with no clear D. Sequenced input: peripheral blood. The CDR3 here is CASKGGGLTNEKLFF. As DNA, the CDR3 is TGTGCCAGTAAAGGCGGCGGGTTAACTAATGAAAAACTGTTTTTT.